This T cell receptor (beta chain) comes out of a study of Graves' ophthalmopathy and Graves' hyperthyroidism. Moderate-to-severe activity, CAS ≥3, NOSPECS ≥4 and duration under 3 months were recorded for donors with ophthalmopathy. Enrollment excluded any patients with other autoimmune diseases, uncontrolled infections, pregnancy or lactation. Diagnoses were established from clinical symptoms, serum thyroxine, TRAb, thyroid ultrasound and orbital computed tomography. PBMCs were isolated from an approximately 10 ml sample of fresh peripheral blood. Amplifying from RNA transcripts, the study obtained TCR beta CDR3 regions. First-round RT-PCR with HTBI primers preceded a second-round multiplex PCR. Using its own MiXCR run on the multiplex PCR reads, TCRdb lists one record per CDR3 protein. The sample contains around 660,000 distinct CDR3 sequences, 35% to 45% of which appear only once. In its sample, this clonotype was seen many times.

Sequences were obtained from peripheral blood. The source is an adult man with Graves' ophthalmopathy.

The CDR3 region is CASSSRQVETQYF. The CDR3 region has the DNA TGTGCCAGCAGCTCAAGACAGGTAGAGACCCAGTACTTC. The V and J genes are TRBV7-2 and TRBJ2-5; a weak D match, TRBD1 (6 bases). Trimming left V 4 bases short and J 4 bases short, with 10 bases between. The CDR3 has 13 amino acids. The V gene's germline CDR1 is SGHTA and CDR2 FQGNSA.